This T cell receptor beta chain was sequenced during a study of cytomegalovirus exposure and HLA in healthy donors. Across the whole study: The 100 to 150 validation repertoires and the roughly 670 first-cohort repertoires shared a platform, a later analysis reported.

General study points: Most observed TCR sequences were rare, whereas some public TCRs were detected in many donors. Reports credit the classifier with highly specific, highly sensitive diagnosis of cytomegalovirus status.

Assay used: immunoSEQ multiplex PCR; TCRdb lists only in-frame clones, some missing. The sample carries 200,000 to 250,000 clones, 80% to 95% recorded once. The CDR3 extends over 14 amino acids. V was cut by 2 bases and J by 5 bases, with 10 bases left in between. Germline CDR1 is MGHRA and CDR2 is YSYEKL. In regard to this clone: Antigen specificity is unknown.

Separate from the approximately 720-subject first cohort was the 120-subject validation cohort, to which the donors belonged. The TCR comes from a woman under 30 in good health and CMV-seronegative. This chain joins TRBV4-1 and TRBJ1-5; maybe TRBD1 (6 bases). Sequenced: PBMCs. CDR3 coding DNA: TGCGCCAGCAGCCAAATCAGGGGTGATCAGCCCCAGCATTTT. It encodes CASSQIRGDQPQHF.